This TCR beta chain is from a study of regulatory T cells in long-lasting Graves disease. Across the whole study: Positivity for TSH receptor antibodies plus over 5 years of antithyroid drugs meant persistent Graves' disease. Broader study findings: Results may be inaccurate due to the small sample size. Favored gene segments in persistent disease were TRBV28, TRBJ1-2 and TRBJ2-5. Relative to newly diagnosed Graves' patients, persistent ones had lower TCR diversity.

Details on this clonotype: As yet, its antigen is unknown. Mismatch with germline at one junction end may stem from a read error.

The CDR3 covers 18 residues. Germline V gene lookup returns CDR1 SNHLY and CDR2 FYNNEI. To make TCR beta libraries, researchers used iRepertoire HTBI primers and Arm-PCR of CDR3 regions. TCRdb itself ran the multiplex PCR reads through MiXCR, one entry per CDR3 protein. Altogether about 470,000 distinct CDR3 sequences are present, roughly 20% being singletons, with the ten largest covering over 7.5%. Described time point: persistent/refractory GD, antithyroid drugs over 5 years with positive TRAb. PBMC-extracted RNA yielded the TCR library. Here the sequenced sample was peripheral blood mononuclear cells (PBMCs), taken when the disease was refractory, from a patient treated with antithyroid drugs. The chain combines TRBV2 with TRBJ2-2; maybe TRBD1 (6 bases). The source is a female donor with Graves disease. The CDR3 DNA reads as TGTGCCGGCAGTAATCTCCTACAGGGTCCTTGGTACACCGGGGAGCTGTTTTTT. Amino acids: CAGSNLLQGPWYTGELFF.